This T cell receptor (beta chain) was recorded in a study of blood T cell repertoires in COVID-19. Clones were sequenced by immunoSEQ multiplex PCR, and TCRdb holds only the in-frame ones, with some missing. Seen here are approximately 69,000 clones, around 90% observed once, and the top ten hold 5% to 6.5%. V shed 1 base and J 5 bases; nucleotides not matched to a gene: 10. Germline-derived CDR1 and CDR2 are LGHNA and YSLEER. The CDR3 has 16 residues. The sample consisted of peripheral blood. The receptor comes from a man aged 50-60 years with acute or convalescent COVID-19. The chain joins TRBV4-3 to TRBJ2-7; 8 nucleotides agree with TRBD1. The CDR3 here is CASSQGQTGAIDEQYF. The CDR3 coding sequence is TGCGCCAGCAGCCAAGGACAGACAGGGGCGATAGACGAGCAGTACTTC.